The 26 T cell receptor beta chains reported below all come from one sample, sequenced in a study of blood T cell repertoires in COVID-19. This table comes from immunoSEQ multiplex PCR, and its TCRdb copy is limited to in-frame clones, with some not included. The table shows about 300,000 clones, with approximately 84% occurring only once. Source material: peripheral blood. The source is a human donor with COVID-19, enrolled during active disease. The donor label of this sample is uncertain.

The chain combines TRBV4-2 with TRBJ2-3; 7 bases are a match to TRBD1. V was clipped by 1 base and J by 2 bases; unmatched bases: 18. Germline V gene sequence: CDR1 LGHNA, CDR2 YNFKEQ. The CDR3 loop spans 20 amino acids. CDR3 DNA: TGTGCCAGCAGCCAAGTAAGGGTAGGGGGCATTTCCCCTCTCACAGATACGCAGTATTTT. This gives the protein CASSQVRVGGISPLTDTQYF.

In regard to this clone: Other DNA sequences in this specimen translate into the identical CDR3. The V gene is TRBV19, the J gene TRBJ1-1, with D perhaps matching TRBD1 (5 bases). This CDR3 is 16 amino acids long. Germline CDR1 is LNHDA and CDR2 is SQIVND (reference sequence). The V end lost 6 bases, the J end lost 0 bases, and 17 bases lay between the germline ends. The CDR3 spells CASRLGAAPVNTEAFF. The CDR3 region has the DNA TGTGCCAGTAGACTTGGGGCAGCGCCTGTGAACACTGAAGCTTTCTTT.

This rearrangement joins TRBV28 to TRBJ2-7, with 9 bases matching TRBD1. Per the germline V gene, CDR1 is MDHEN and CDR2 is SYDVKM. V was clipped by 6 bases and J by 0 bases; unmatched bases: 15. The length of the CDR3 is 18 residues. The DNA of the CDR3 is TGTGCCAGCAGCTCTCCGGGGGGACAGGGCTTCACCTCCTACGAGCAGTACTTC. The encoded protein is CASSSPGGQGFTSYEQYF.

The J gene is TRBJ2-1, the V gene TRBV7-3, with TRBD2 matching 14 bases. CDR1 is SGHTA, CDR2 FQGTGA, per germline. This CDR3 contains 17 residues. The J segment lost 5 bases and the V segment lost 5 bases, leaving 8 bases of the junction unmatched. CDR3 sequence (DNA): TGTGCCAGCAGCACAGGACCGGGACTAGCGGGAGACAATGAGCAGTTCTTC. Amino acids: CASSTGPGLAGDNEQFF.

This clone was detected ten times or more. This chain connects TRBV7-3 to TRBJ2-6; TRBD1 might be the D (5 bases). CDR1 is SGHTA and CDR2 is FQGTGA in the germline V gene. This CDR3 region has 16 residues. Between the trimmed V and J ends, which lost 6 bases and 0 bases, there was a span of 12 bases. The CDR3 region is CASSQSRASGANVLTF. DNA of the CDR3: TGTGCCAGCAGTCAGAGCAGGGCCTCTGGGGCCAACGTCCTGACTTTC.

V gene TRBV28 combines with J gene TRBJ2-1; maybe TRBD1 (5 bases). Per the germline V gene, CDR1 is MDHEN and CDR2 is SYDVKM. The CDR3 is made up of 15 amino acids. The germline V and J ends were trimmed by 6 bases and 2 bases, with 14 bases remaining between them. The CDR3 loop is CASRFIRETYNEQFF. CDR3 nucleotide sequence: TGTGCCAGCAGATTCATCAGGGAAACCTACAATGAGCAGTTCTTC.

The chain combines TRBV6-5 with TRBJ2-3; 11 nucleotides agree with TRBD2. The CDR3 is made up of 14 amino acids. Germline CDR1 MNHEY, CDR2 SVGAGI. V trimming: 8 bases; J trimming: 5 bases; junction bases outside the gene matches: 6. The CDR3: CASLSSGRIDTQYF. Written as DNA, the CDR3 is TGTGCCAGCCTATCTAGCGGGAGGATAGATACGCAGTATTTT.

The CDR3 region is CAAENPFTYEQYF. For the CDR3, the DNA is TGTGCCGCGGAGAATCCGTTTACCTACGAGCAGTACTTC. This chain joins TRBV27 and TRBJ2-7; no reliable D call. There are 13 residues in the CDR3. V was trimmed by 11 bases and J by 2 bases, leaving 16 bases between them. CDR1 MNHEY and CDR2 SMNVEV come from the germline V gene (reference sequence).

The V and J genes are TRBV28 and TRBJ1-3, with 7 bases that match TRBD1. Germline V gene data show CDR1 as MDHEN and CDR2 as SYDVKM. V trimming: 6 bases; J trimming: 4 bases; junction bases outside the gene matches: 12. The CDR3 runs 16 residues. The CDR3 loop reads CASSLTGEVSGNTIYF. Written as DNA, the CDR3 is TGTGCCAGCAGCCTCACAGGGGAGGTGTCAGGAAACACCATATATTTT.

V and J are TRBV5-4 and TRBJ1-4; no reliable D call. CDR1 and CDR2 from the germline V gene are SGHNT and YYREEE (reference sequence). There are 14 residues in the CDR3. V lost 4 bases and J lost 8, with 15 bases in between. Written as DNA, the CDR3 is TGTGCCAGCAGCCCGGAGGTAGGGAACGAAAAACTGTTTTTT. Its translation is CASSPEVGNEKLFF.

The chain joins TRBV11-2 to TRBJ1-1; 7 nucleotides agree with TRBD1. The germline gives CDR1 SGHAT, CDR2 FQNNGV. The CDR3 has 14 residues. V trimming: 2 bases; J trimming: 1 base; junction bases outside the gene matches: 1. The CDR3 is CASSLNRGNTEAFF. The CDR3 DNA reads TGTGCCAGCAGCTTAAACAGGGGGAACACTGAAGCTTTCTTT.

This chain connects TRBV29-1 to TRBJ1-1; a weak D match, TRBD1 (5 bases). The germline V gene has CDR1 SQVTM and CDR2 ANQGSEA. The CDR3 is 13 residues long. Trimming removed 4 bases from V and 1 base from J, with 10 bases in between. CDR3 sequence (DNA): TGCAGCGTTGGCGGGGCAGGGAACACTGAAGCTTTCTTT. Translated: CSVGGAGNTEAFF.

CDR3 sequence reads: CASSPPNQGAAAEQYF. The DNA of the CDR3 is TGTGCCAGCTCACCACCTAACCAGGGGGCGGCGGCCGAGCAGTACTTC. This chain joins TRBV18 and TRBJ2-7; 8 positions agree with TRBD1. This CDR3 is built from 16 residues. With V trimmed by 0 bases and J by 6 bases, 10 bases remained unmatched. CDR1 and CDR2 from the germline V gene are KGHSH and LQKENI. Full variable domain (rest looked up from reference TRBV18 and TRBJ2-7): NAGVMQNPRHLVRRRGQEARLRCSPMKGHSHVYWYRQLPEEGLKFMVYLQKENIIDESGMPKERFSAEFPKEGPSILRIQQVVRGDSAAYFCASSPPNQGAAAEQYFGPGTRLTVT.

CDR3 DNA sequence: TGTGCCTGGAGTGGTCTACGTGCCTACGAGCAGTACTTC. It specifies CAWSGLRAYEQYF. The chain recombines TRBV30 with TRBJ2-7; D gene uncertain. Per germline, CDR1 GTSNPN and CDR2 SVGIG (reference sequence). V was cut by 1 base and J by 2 bases, with 9 bases left in between. The CDR3 contains 13 residues.

This rearrangement joins TRBV19 to TRBJ2-1; TRBD2 matches at 7 bases. There are 15 residues in the CDR3. V was clipped by 0 bases and J by 9 bases; unmatched bases: 8. Germline CDR1 reads LNHDA; CDR2 reads SQIVND (reference sequence). CDR3 sequence reads: CASSIDLSPGGEQFF. The CDR3, as DNA: TGTGCCAGTAGTATAGACCTCTCCCCGGGAGGTGAGCAGTTCTTC. The full variable domain, in which reference TRBV19 and TRBJ2-1 provide the parts outside the CDR3, is DGGITQSPKYLFRKEGQNVTLSCEQNLNHDAMYWYRQDPGQGLRLIYYSQIVNDFQKGDIAEGYSVSREKKESFPLTVTSAQKNPTAFYLCASSIDLSPGGEQFFGPGTRLTVL.

The chain links TRBV24-1 to TRBJ2-1; 11 nucleotides match TRBD2. The germline V gene encodes CDR1 KGHDR and CDR2 SFDVKD. This CDR3 has 15 residues. V shed 4 bases, J shed 6 bases, and the junction held 4 bases outside the gene matches. As DNA, the CDR3 is TGTGCCACCAGTGACCGACTAGCGGGAAGCAATGAGCAGTTCTTC. Protein: CATSDRLAGSNEQFF.

The V call is TRBV19, the J call TRBJ1-5; 7 bases agree with TRBD1. This CDR3 contains 17 residues. CDR1 is LNHDA, CDR2 SQIVND, per germline (reference sequence). The trim removed 5 bases at V and 1 base at J, leaving 11 bases unmatched. The CDR3 region has the DNA TGTGCCAGTAGTGTAAACCCGGCGACAGGGAGCAATCAGCCCCAGCATTTT. It is translated as CASSVNPATGSNQPQHF.

The table lists this clone with a count of one. The J gene is TRBJ2-7, the V gene TRBV4-1, with 8 nucleotides matching TRBD1. V was pared by 4 bases and J by 2 bases, with 7 bases of the junction left unmatched. CDR1 and CDR2 (germline): MGHRA, YSYEKL. This CDR3 contains 15 residues. The CDR3 DNA reads TGCGCCAGCAGCCTGAGGACAGGGCCTACCTACGAGCAGTACTTC. It specifies CASSLRTGPTYEQYF.

This clone was seen just once. The chain has TRBV6-2 or TRBV6-3 and TRBJ1-2, with 7 bases fitting TRBD1. CDR3 length: 13 amino acids. CDR1 and CDR2 from the germline V gene are MNHEY and SVGEGT. After removal of 5 bases from V and 2 bases from J, the junction contained 2 bases not matched to a gene. In DNA form, the CDR3 reads TGTGCCAGCAGTCGGACAGGCAACTATGGCTACACCTTC. This codes for CASSRTGNYGYTF.

This clone was recorded a few times. The chain has TRBV6-5 and TRBJ1-1, with D maybe TRBD1 (6 bases). Looked up from germline, CDR1 is MNHEY and CDR2 is SVGAGI. The CDR3 consists of 13 residues. Between the trimmed V and J ends, which lost 7 bases and 6 bases, there was a span of 15 bases. CDR3 bases: TGTGCCAGCACCAATCCAGGGGTAGCTGAAGCTTTCTTT. This codes for CASTNPGVAEAFF.

This clone has a handful of counts. The V gene is TRBV7-2, the J gene TRBJ1-5, with D perhaps matching TRBD1 (5 bases). The germline V gene encodes CDR1 SGHTA and CDR2 FQGNSA. This CDR3 region has 16 residues. V was pared by 6 bases and J by 0 bases, with 15 bases between. The CDR3 loop is CASRLTGGFSNQPQHF. DNA for the CDR3: TGTGCCAGCAGGTTAACAGGTGGATTTAGCAATCAGCCCCAGCATTTT.

J is TRBJ1-4 and V is TRBV12-3 or TRBV12-4; no reliable D call. Trimming removed 9 bases from V and 10 bases from J, with 12 bases in between. The CDR3 length is 11 residues. In DNA form, the CDR3 reads TGTGCCAGTACCCATGAGGGAAAACTGTTTTTT. The encoded protein is CASTHEGKLFF.

Details on this clone: This is likely a read error, given that the CDR3 carries no conserved phenylalanine or tryptophan at its end. No DNA is shown, since the ends of the CDR3 on it are uncertain; the CDR3 is the one TCRdb lists. The V and J genes are TRBV27 and TRBJ1-4; the DNA was not used to check the table's D call, TRBD1. Including both end residues, the CDR3 is 10 amino acids long. CDR1 MNHEY and CDR2 SMNVEV come from the germline V gene (reference sequence). The CDR3 is CASSYRQDGV.

The chain links TRBV29-1 to TRBJ2-7; D gene uncertain. Trimming pared 6 bases from V and 6 bases from J, leaving 12 bases between. Germline V lookup: CDR1 SQVTM, CDR2 ANQGSEA. There are 11 residues in the CDR3. The CDR3 here is CSVILGGEQYF. CDR3 bases: TGCAGCGTGATACTTGGCGGCGAGCAGTACTTC.

The chain combines TRBV19 with TRBJ2-7, with D tentatively TRBD1 (6 bases). CDR1 is LNHDA, CDR2 SQIVND, per germline (reference sequence). The CDR3 covers 12 residues. V gave up 5 bases and J gave up 4 bases, with 9 bases separating them. CDR3 sequence: CASSPRGYEQYF. The CDR3 DNA sequence: TGTGCCAGTAGTCCCAGGGGTTACGAGCAGTACTTC.

This clone appeared a single time. CDR3 DNA sequence: TGTGCCAGCAGCTTAAGTAGTCCTCCCACAGATACGCAGTATTTT. This translates into CASSLSSPPTDTQYF. The gene calls are TRBV7-9 and TRBJ2-3; the D is unclear. The germline CDR1 and CDR2 sequences are SEHNR and FQNEAQ (reference sequence). V lost 2 bases to trimming and J lost 2 bases, with 11 bases between them. The CDR3 is 15 residues long.